This T cell receptor beta chain was identified during a study of identical twins. Study results and limitations: Within cord blood, abundant beta clonotypes carried fewer insertions, but memory repertoires showed no such trend.

Remarks on this clonotype: Its antigen is unidentified.

Unique molecular identifiers were present on cDNA, and template switching added a universal primer site. TCRdb fed the 5' RACE reads into MiXCR, producing one record per CDR3 protein. The repertoire holds some 1,600,000 distinct CDR3 sequences, with roughly 35% as singletons. The CDR3 is 15 residues long. V was pared by 2 bases and J by 7 bases, with 18 bases between. Germline assignment: CDR1 MNHEY and CDR2 SMNVEV (reference sequence). The sequence was obtained from a newborn girl in good health. The sample taken for sequencing was cord blood. The J gene is TRBJ2-7, the V gene TRBV27, with D possibly being TRBD1 or TRBD2 (6 bases each). The DNA for the CDR3 is TGTGCCAGCAGTTTAGAGGGGGTTGCGGGGAATGAGCAGTACTTC. Translated: CASSLEGVAGNEQYF.